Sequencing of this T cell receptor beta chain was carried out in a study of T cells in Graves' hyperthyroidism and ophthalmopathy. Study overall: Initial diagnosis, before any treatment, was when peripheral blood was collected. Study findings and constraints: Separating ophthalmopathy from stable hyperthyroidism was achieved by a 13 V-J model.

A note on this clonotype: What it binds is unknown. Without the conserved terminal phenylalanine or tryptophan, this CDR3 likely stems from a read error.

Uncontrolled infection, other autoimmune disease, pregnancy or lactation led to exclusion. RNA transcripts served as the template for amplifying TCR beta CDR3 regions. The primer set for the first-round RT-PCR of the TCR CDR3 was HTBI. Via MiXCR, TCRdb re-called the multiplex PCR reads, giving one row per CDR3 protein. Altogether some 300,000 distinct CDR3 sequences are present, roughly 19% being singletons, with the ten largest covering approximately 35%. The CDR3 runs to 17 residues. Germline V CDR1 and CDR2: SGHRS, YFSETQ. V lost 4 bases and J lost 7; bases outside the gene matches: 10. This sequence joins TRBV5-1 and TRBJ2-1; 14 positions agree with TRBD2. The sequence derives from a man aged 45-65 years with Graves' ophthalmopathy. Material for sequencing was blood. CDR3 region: CASSGGTSGRRVNEQFL. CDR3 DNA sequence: TGCGCCAGCAGCGGGGGGACTAGCGGGAGAAGAGTAAATGAGCAGTTCCTC.